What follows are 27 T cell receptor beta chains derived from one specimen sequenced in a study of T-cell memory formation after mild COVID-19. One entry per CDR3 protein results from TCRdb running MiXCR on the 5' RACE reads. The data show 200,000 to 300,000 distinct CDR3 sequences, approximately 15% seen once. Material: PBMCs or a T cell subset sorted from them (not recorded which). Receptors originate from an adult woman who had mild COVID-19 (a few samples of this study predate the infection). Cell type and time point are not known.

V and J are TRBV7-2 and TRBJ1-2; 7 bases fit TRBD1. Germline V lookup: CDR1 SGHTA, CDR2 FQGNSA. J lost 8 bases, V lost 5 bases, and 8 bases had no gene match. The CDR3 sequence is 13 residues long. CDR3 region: CASSPDRDFGYTF. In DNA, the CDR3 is TGTGCCAGCAGCCCAGACAGGGACTTCGGCTACACCTTC. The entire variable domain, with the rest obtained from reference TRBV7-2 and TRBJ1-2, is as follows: GAGVSQSPSNKVTEKGKDVELRCDPISGHTALYWYRQSLGQGLEFLIYFQGNSAPDKSGLPSDRFSAERTGGSVSTLTIQRTQQEDSAVYLCASSPDRDFGYTFGSGTRLTVV.

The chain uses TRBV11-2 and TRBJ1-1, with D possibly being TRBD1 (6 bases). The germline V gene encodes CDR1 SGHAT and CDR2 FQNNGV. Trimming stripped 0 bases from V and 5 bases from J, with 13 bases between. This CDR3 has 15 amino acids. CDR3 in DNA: TGTGCCAGCAGCTTAGATGAGGGGGTCGCGACTGAAGCTTTCTTT. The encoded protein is CASSLDEGVATEAFF.

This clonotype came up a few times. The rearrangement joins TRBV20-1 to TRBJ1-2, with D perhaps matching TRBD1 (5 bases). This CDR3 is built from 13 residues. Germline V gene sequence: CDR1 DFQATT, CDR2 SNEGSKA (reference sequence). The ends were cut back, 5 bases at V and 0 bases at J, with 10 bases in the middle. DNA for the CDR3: TGCAGTGCTTTCCGGGACGCTAACTATGGCTACACCTTC. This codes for CSAFRDANYGYTF.

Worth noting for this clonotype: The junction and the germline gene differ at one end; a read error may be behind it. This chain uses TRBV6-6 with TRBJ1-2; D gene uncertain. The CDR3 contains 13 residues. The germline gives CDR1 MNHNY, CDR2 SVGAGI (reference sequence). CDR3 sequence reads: CATSVEINNGYTF. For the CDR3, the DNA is TGTGCCACATCGGTGGAGATTAACAATGGCTACACCTTC.

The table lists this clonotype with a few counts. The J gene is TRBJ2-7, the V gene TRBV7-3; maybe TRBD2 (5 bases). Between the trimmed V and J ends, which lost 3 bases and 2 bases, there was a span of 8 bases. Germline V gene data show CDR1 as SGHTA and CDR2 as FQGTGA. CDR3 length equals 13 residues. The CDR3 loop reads CASSLGSTYEQYF. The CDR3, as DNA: TGTGCCAGCAGCTTGGGGAGCACCTACGAGCAGTACTTC.

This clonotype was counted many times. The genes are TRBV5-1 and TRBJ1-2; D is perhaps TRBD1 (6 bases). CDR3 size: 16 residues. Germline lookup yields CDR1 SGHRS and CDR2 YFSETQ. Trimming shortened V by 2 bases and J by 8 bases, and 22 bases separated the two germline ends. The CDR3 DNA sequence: TGCGCCAGCAGCTTAGGACAGACCCACCGACAAGGGGGCTACACCTTC. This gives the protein CASSLGQTHRQGGYTF. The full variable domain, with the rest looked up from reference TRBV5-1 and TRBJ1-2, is KAGVTQTPRYLIKTRGQQVTLSCSPISGHRSVSWYQQTPGQGLQFLFEYFSETQRNKGNFPGRFSGRQFSNSRSEMNVSTLELGDSALYLCASSLGQTHRQGGYTFGSGTRLTVV.

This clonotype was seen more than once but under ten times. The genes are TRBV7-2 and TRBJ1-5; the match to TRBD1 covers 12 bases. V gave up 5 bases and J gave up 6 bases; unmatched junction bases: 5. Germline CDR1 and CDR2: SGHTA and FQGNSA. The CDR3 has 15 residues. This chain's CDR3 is CASSRGQGAGQPQHF. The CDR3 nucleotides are TGTGCCAGCAGCCGGGGACAGGGGGCCGGTCAGCCCCAGCATTTT.

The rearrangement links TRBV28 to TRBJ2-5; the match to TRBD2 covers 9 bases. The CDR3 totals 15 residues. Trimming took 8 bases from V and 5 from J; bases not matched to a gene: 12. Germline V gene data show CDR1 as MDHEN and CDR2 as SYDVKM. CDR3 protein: CASAPAGGAQETQYF. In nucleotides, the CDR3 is TGTGCCAGCGCCCCGGCGGGGGGGGCGCAGGAGACCCAGTACTTC.

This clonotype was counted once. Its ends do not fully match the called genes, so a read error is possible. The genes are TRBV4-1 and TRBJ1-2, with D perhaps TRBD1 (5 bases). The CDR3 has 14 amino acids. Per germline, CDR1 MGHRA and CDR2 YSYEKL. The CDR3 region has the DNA TGCGCCAGCAGCTCCCGACAGAGCCCATCGTCTTTGTCCTTC. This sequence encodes CASSSRQSPSSLSF.

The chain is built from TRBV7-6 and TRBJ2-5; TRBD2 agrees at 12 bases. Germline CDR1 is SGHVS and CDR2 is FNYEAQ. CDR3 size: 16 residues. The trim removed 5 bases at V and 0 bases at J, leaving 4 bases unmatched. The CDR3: CASSLGTSGYQETQYF. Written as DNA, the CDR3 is TGTGCCAGCAGCCTAGGGACTAGCGGGTACCAAGAGACCCAGTACTTC.

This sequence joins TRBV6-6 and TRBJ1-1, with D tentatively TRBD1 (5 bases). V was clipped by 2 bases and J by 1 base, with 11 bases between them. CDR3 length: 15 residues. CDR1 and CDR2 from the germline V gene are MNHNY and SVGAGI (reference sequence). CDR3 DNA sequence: TGTGCCAGCAGTTACCTCGGCGGGGGGAACACTGAAGCTTTCTTT. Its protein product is CASSYLGGGNTEAFF.

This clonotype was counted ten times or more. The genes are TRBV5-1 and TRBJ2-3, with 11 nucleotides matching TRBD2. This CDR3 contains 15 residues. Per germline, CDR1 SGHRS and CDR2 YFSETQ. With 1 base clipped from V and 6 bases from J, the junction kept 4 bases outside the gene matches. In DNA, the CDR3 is TGCGCCAGCAGCTTGTCGGGACTAGCGGTGGATACGCAGTATTTT. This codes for CASSLSGLAVDTQYF.

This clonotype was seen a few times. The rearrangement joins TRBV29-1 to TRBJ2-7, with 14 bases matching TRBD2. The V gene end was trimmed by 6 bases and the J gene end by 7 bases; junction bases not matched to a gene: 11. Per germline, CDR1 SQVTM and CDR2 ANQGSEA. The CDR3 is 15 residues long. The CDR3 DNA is TGCAGCGTCACGACTAGCGGGAGGGGGTCTTGGGAGCAGTACTTC. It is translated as CSVTTSGRGSWEQYF.

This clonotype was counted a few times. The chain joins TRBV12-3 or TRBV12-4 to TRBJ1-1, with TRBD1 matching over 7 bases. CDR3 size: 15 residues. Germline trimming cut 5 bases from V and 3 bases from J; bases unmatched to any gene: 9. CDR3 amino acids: CASSRQEGAYTEAFF. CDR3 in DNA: TGTGCCAGCAGTCGCCAGGAGGGGGCGTACACTGAAGCTTTCTTT.

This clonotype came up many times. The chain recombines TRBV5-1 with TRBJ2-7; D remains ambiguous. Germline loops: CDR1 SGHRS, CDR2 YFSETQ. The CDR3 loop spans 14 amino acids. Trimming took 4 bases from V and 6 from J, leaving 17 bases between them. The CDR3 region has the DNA TGCGCCAGCAGCGCCTCGAGTTCTTCCGGCGAGCAGTACTTC. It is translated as CASSASSSSGEQYF.

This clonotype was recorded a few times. The DNA for the CDR3 is TGTGCCAGCAGTTTGGGGGTTGGGACCTACGAGCAGTACTTC. It translates to CASSLGVGTYEQYF. The rearrangement links TRBV12-3 or TRBV12-4 to TRBJ2-7; D possibly uses TRBD1 or TRBD2 (5 bases each). The CDR3 has 14 residues. The V and J ends lost 3 bases and 2 bases respectively, with 11 bases between them.

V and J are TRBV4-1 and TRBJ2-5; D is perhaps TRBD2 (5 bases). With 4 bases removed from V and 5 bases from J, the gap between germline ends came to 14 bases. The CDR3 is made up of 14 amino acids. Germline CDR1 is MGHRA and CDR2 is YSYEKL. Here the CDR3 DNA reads TGCGCCAGCAGCCGAGGACTCCGGGCGGAGACCCAGTACTTC. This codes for CASSRGLRAETQYF.

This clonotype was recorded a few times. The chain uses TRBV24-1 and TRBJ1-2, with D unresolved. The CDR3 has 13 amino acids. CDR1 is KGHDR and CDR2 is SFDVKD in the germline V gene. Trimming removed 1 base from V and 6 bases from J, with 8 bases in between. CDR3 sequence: CATSDFSGDGYTF. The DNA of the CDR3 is TGTGCCACCAGTGATTTCTCCGGGGATGGCTACACCTTC.

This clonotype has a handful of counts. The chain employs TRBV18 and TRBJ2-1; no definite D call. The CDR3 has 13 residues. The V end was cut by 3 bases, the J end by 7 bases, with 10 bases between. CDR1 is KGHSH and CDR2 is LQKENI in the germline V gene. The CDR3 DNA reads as TGTGCCAGCTCACCCCGATCGGGTAATGAGCAGTTCTTC. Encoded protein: CASSPRSGNEQFF.

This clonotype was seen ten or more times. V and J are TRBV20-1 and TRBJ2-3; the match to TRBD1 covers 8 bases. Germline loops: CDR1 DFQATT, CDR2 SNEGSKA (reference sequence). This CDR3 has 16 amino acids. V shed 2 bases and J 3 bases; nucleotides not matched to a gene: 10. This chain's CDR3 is CSARPDRGRWTDTQYF. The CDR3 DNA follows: TGCAGTGCTAGACCCGACAGGGGTAGATGGACAGATACGCAGTATTTT.

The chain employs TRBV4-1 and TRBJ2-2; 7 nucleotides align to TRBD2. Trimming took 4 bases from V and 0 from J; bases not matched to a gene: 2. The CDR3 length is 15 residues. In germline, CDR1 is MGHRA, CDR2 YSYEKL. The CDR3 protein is CASSRDYTNTGELFF. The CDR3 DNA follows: TGCGCCAGCAGCCGGGACTATACGAACACCGGGGAGCTGTTTTTT.

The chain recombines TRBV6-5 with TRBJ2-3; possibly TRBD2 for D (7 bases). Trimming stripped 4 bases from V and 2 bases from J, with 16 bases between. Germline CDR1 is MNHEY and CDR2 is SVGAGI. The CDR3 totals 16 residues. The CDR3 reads CASSSPRGANTDTQYF. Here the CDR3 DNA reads TGTGCCAGCAGTTCCCCCCGGGGGGCAAACACAGATACGCAGTATTTT.

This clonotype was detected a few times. The CDR3 DNA follows: TGTGCCTGGAGAGCCGGGACAGGGAGTGAAAAACTGTTTTTT. This translates into CAWRAGTGSEKLFF. This chain joins TRBV30 and TRBJ1-4; TRBD1 matches 9 bases. CDR3 size: 14 residues. From germline, CDR1 is GTSNPN and CDR2 SVGIG (reference sequence). Trimming cost V 3 bases and J 7 bases; bases outside gene matches: 6.

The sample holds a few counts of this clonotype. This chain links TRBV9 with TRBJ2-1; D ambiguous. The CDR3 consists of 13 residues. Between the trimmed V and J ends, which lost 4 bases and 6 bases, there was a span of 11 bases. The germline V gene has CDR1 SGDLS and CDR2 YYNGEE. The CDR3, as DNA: TGTGCCAGCAGCTCGCACCCCCTCAATGAGCAGTTCTTC. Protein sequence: CASSSHPLNEQFF.

In nucleotides, the CDR3 is TGTGCCACCAGTGATTTTGGGCTAGCGGGTTCCAATGAGCAGTTCTTC. The encoded protein is CATSDFGLAGSNEQFF. The rearrangement joins TRBV24-1 to TRBJ2-1; 8 bases align to TRBD2. V gave up 1 base and J gave up 6 bases; unmatched junction bases: 7. CDR1 and CDR2 (germline): KGHDR, SFDVKD. The CDR3 runs to 16 residues.

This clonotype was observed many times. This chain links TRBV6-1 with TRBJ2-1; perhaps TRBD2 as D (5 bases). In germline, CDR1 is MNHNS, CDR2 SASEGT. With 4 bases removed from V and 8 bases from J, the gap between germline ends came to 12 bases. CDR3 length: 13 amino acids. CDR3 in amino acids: CASSGRFSDEQFF. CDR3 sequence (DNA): TGTGCCAGCAGTGGACGGTTTAGCGATGAGCAGTTCTTC.

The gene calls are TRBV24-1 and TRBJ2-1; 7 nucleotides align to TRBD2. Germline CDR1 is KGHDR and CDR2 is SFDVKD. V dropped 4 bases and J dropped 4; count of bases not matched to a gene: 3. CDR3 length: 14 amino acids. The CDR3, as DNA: TGTGCCACCAGTGACCCGGGACTATACAATGAGCAGTTCTTC. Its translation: CATSDPGLYNEQFF.